The present entry profiles one T cell receptor (beta chain) with its context. Measured with immunoSEQ multiplex PCR; TCRdb has only the in-frame clones, and not every one. The table shows roughly 330,000 clones, with over 75% occurring only once. The entry originates in a study of blood T cell repertoires in COVID-19. About the study: T cells, B-cell-depleted T cells, or PBMCs supplied cDNA or gDNA.

The cohort comprised adults aged about 18 to 90 years residing in about 25 US areas. Which cohort a participant joined came from the clinical history participants gave. Symptom resolution, clearance, or two negative PCRs marked donors in Cohort 3 as recovered. V lost 4 bases and J lost 3; bases outside the gene matches: 8. CDR1 is SGHRS, CDR2 YFSETQ, per germline. CDR3 size: 15 residues. Input material: PBMCs or T cells enriched from blood (not recorded which). The TCR sequence derives from a man aged 30-40 years who had recovered from COVID-19. This chain links TRBV5-1 with TRBJ2-3, with 7 bases that match TRBD2. CDR3 region: CASSPPGGRTDTQYF. The CDR3 coding sequence is TGCGCCAGCAGCCCCCCGGGGGGACGTACAGATACGCAGTATTTT.